The text below deals with one T cell receptor (beta chain). The antigen is not known. CDR3 size: 14 residues. This specimen comes from a study of cytomegalovirus exposure and HLA in healthy donors. Primers for the PCR totalled 60 Vbeta and 13 Jbeta. Profiling relied on immunoSEQ multiplex PCR, and the TCRdb table lists in-frame clones only, not all of them. The table includes 150,000 or so clones, 60% to 75% detected once. Notes on the study in general: Likely technical artifact: a cluster of highly shared sequence variants. Associated with cytomegalovirus, according to the listing, were around 160 TCR beta chains. Relative to the approximately 700-donor mean, N-insertions were reportedly fewer in an Asian-associated ancestry cluster in a later analysis. Prior analysis indicated that the majority of TCR beta V segments exhibited productivity approximately 87% or approximately 30% of the time.

The chain links TRBV21-1 to TRBJ2-7; TRBD1, as called in the table, went unchecked against the DNA. TRBV21-1 is designated a pseudogene. Material for sequencing was PBMCs. The TCR originated in a young man in good health and CMV-seronegative. CDR3 sequence reads: CASSPRDRGYEQYV. The CDR3 DNA reads TGTGCCAGCAGCCCTCGGGACAGGGGTTACGAGCAGTACGTC.